This T cell receptor beta chain derives from a study of T cell responses to AZD1222 COVID-19 vaccine. The germline gives CDR1 SGHDN, CDR2 FVKESK. The CDR3 loop spans 14 amino acids. The V and J ends lost 1 base and 4 bases respectively, with 5 bases between them. General observations from the study: Close to half of all spike-specific TCRs reportedly target regions of the variants that are unmutated. It was only after the peak T cell response that any repertoires were sampled.

Note on this clone: What it binds is not known.

Data came from immunoSEQ multiplex PCR; TCRdb stores just in-frame clones and leaves some out. The sample lists 100,000 or so clones, roughly nine tenths occurring once. V and J are TRBV14 and TRBJ2-6; the D is unclear. The TCR comes from an adult in good health. The sequencing used peripheral blood, collected on day 0 of AZD1222 vaccination. The CDR3 DNA reads as TGTGCCAGCAGCCAAGGTCCCGGGGCCAACGTCCTGACTTTC. Amino acid sequence: CASSQGPGANVLTF.